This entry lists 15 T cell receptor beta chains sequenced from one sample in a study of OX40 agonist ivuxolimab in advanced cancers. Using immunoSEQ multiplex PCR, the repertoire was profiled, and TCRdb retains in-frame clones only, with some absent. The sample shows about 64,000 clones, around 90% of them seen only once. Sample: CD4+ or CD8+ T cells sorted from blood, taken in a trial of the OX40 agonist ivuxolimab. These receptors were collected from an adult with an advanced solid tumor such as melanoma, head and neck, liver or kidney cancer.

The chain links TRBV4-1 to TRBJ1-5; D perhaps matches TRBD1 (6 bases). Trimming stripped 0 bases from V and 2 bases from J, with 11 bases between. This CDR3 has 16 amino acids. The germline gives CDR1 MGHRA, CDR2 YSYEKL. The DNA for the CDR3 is TGCGCCAGCAGCCAAGAAGCGACAGGACGCAATCAGCCCCAGCATTTT. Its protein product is CASSQEATGRNQPQHF.

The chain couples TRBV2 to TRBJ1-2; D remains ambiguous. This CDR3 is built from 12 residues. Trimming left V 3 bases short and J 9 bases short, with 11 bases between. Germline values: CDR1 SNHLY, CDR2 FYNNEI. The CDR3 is CASSDVRSRYTF. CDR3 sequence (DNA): TGTGCCAGCAGTGACGTCAGGAGCCGCTACACCTTC. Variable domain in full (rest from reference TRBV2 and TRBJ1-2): EPEVTQTPSHQVTQMGQEVILRCVPISNHLYFYWYRQILGQKVEFLVSFYNNEISEKSEIFDDQFSVERPDGSNFTLKIRSTKLEDSAMYFCASSDVRSRYTFGSGTRLTVV.

This CDR3 is CASRVGAGGLIPSEQYF. The DNA for the CDR3 is TGTGCCAGCAGGGTTGGGGCGGGAGGGCTAATCCCTTCCGAGCAGTACTTC. The V call is TRBV5-4, the J call TRBJ2-7; 9 bases match TRBD2. Germline V gives CDR1 SGHNT, CDR2 YYREEE (reference sequence). The trim removed 5 bases at V and 6 bases at J, leaving 18 bases unmatched. CDR3 length equals 17 residues. The full variable domain, completed using reference TRBV5-4 and TRBJ2-7, is ETGVTQSPTHLIKTRGQQVTLRCSSQSGHNTVSWYQQALGQGPQFIFQYYREEENGRGNFPPRFSGLQFPNYSSELNVNALELDDSALYLCASRVGAGGLIPSEQYFGPGTRLTVT.

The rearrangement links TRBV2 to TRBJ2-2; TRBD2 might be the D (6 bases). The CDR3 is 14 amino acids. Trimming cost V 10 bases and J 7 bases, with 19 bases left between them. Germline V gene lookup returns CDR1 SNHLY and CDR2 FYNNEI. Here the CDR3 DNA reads TGTGCCACCCACCGGGAGAGGGCTATCGGGGAGCTGTTTTTT. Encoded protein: CATHRERAIGELFF.

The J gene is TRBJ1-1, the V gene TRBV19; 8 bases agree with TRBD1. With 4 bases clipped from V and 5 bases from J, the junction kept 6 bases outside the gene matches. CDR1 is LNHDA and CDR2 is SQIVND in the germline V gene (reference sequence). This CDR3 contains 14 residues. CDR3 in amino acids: CASSRRRGRTEAFF. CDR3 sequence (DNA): TGTGCCAGTAGTAGGCGCAGGGGGCGAACTGAAGCTTTCTTT.

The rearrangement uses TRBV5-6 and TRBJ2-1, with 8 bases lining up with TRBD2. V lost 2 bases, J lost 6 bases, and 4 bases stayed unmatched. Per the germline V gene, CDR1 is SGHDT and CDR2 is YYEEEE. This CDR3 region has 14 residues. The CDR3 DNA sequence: TGTGCCAGCAGCTTACGCGGGGGGAGCAATGAGCAGTTCTTC. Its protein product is CASSLRGGSNEQFF.

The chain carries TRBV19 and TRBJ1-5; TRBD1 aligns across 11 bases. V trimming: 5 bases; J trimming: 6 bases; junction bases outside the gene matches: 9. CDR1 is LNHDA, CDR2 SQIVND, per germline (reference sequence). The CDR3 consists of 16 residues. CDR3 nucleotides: TGTGCCAGTAGTTTGCCCGGGACAGGGGGTAGTCAGCCCCAGCATTTT. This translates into CASSLPGTGGSQPQHF. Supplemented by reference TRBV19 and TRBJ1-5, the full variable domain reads DGGITQSPKYLFRKEGQNVTLSCEQNLNHDAMYWYRQDPGQGLRLIYYSQIVNDFQKGDIAEGYSVSREKKESFPLTVTSAQKNPTAFYLCASSLPGTGGSQPQHFGDGTRLSIL.

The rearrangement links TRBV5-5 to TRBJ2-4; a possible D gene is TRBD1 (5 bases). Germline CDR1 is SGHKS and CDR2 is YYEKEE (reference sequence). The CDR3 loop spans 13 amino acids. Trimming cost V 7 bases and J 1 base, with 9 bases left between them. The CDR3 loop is CASDKGAKNIQYF. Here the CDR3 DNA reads TGTGCCAGCGATAAGGGGGCCAAAAACATTCAGTACTTC. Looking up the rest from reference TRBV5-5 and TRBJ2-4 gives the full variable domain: DAGVTQSPTHLIKTRGQQVTLRCSPISGHKSVSWYQQVLGQGPQFIFQYYEKEERGRGNFPDRFSARQFPNYSSELNVNALLLGDSALYLCASDKGAKNIQYFGAGTRLSVL.

DNA of the CDR3: TGTGCCAGCAGCTTGCGATCCGAGCAGTACTTC. It translates to CASSLRSEQYF. This chain uses TRBV5-6 with TRBJ2-7, with unresolved D. CDR1 and CDR2 (germline): SGHDT, YYEEEE. Trimming removed 1 base from V and 6 bases from J, with 5 bases in between. The CDR3 is 11 amino acids.

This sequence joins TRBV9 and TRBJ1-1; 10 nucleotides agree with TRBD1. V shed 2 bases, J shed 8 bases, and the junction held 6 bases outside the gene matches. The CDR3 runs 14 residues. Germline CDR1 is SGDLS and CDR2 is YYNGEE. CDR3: CASSVTGTGAEAFF. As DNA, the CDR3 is TGTGCCAGCAGCGTGACCGGGACAGGGGCCGAAGCTTTCTTT.

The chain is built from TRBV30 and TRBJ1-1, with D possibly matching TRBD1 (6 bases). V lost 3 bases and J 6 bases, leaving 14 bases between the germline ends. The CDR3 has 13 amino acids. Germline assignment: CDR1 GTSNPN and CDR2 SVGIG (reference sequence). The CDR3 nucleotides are TGTGCCTGGAGCCGAACGACAGGTGCTGAAGCTTTCTTT. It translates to CAWSRTTGAEAFF.

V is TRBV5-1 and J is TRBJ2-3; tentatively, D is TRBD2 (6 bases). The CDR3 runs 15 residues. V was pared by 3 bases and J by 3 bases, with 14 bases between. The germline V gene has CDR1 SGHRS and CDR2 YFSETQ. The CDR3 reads CASSSRELRTDTQYF. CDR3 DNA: TGCGCCAGCAGCTCCCGGGAGTTGAGGACAGATACGCAGTATTTT.

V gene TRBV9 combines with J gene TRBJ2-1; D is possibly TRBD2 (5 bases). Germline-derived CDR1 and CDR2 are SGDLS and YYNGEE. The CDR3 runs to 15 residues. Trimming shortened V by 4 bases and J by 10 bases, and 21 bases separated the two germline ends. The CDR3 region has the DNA TGTGCCAGCAGCACCCCCCTGGCTAGCTTGGGGGAGCAGTTCTTC. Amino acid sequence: CASSTPLASLGEQFF.

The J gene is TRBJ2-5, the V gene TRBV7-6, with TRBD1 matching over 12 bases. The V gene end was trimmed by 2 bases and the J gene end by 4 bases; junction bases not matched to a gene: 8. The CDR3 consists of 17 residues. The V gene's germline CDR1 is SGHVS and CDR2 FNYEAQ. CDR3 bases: TGTGCCAGCAGCTTATTTCCGGGACAGGGGGCATCAGAGACCCAGTACTTC. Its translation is CASSLFPGQGASETQYF.

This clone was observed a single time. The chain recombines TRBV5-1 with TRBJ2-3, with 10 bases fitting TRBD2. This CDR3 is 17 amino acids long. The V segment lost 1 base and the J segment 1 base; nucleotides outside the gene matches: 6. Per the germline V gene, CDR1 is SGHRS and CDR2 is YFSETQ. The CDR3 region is CASSLPLAGAGTDTQYF. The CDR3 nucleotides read TGCGCCAGCAGCTTGCCCCTAGCGGGAGCGGGCACAGATACGCAGTATTTT.